This TCR beta chain was identified during a study of cytomegalovirus exposure and HLA in healthy donors. Study-wide points: It was approximately 160 TCR beta chains that were listed as cytomegalovirus-associated.

As concerns this clone: Its antigen is still unknown.

Sequenced by immunoSEQ multiplex PCR; TCRdb stores in-frame clones only, minus some. Here the sample spans 65,000 or so clones, about 94% being singletons. Germline V gives CDR1 MDHEN, CDR2 SYDVKM. The CDR3 has 15 amino acids. V shed 4 bases and J shed 2 bases, with 15 bases lying between them. The J gene is TRBJ2-7, the V gene TRBV28, with D possibly TRBD1 on 5 matching bases. The sample comprised PBMCs. This clonotype originated in a man younger than 30 in good health and CMV-seropositive. The CDR3 region has the DNA TGTGCCAGCAGTTCCCTACCGACAGCAACCTACGAGCAGTACTTC. It yields the protein CASSSLPTATYEQYF.